This T cell receptor beta chain stems from a study of T cell changes during pregnancy in multiple sclerosis. TCRdb's copy holds only in-frame clones and misses some; the assay was immunoSEQ multiplex PCR. The sample lists around 80,000 clones; approximately 95% were seen once. This CDR3 contains 18 residues. Germline CDR1 LGHNA, CDR2 YNFKEQ. Trimming removed 3 bases from V and 3 bases from J; junction bases left unmatched: 12. The J gene is TRBJ2-1, the V gene TRBV4-2; 9 bases are shared with TRBD2. The sequence came from a female donor in good health, enrolled as a control in a pregnancy study. The material sequenced was peripheral blood, taken in the second trimester of pregnancy. CDR3: CASSQILAGEVGYNEQFF. The CDR3 nucleotides are TGTGCCAGCAGCCAGATCTTAGCGGGAGAGGTAGGCTACAATGAGCAGTTCTTC.